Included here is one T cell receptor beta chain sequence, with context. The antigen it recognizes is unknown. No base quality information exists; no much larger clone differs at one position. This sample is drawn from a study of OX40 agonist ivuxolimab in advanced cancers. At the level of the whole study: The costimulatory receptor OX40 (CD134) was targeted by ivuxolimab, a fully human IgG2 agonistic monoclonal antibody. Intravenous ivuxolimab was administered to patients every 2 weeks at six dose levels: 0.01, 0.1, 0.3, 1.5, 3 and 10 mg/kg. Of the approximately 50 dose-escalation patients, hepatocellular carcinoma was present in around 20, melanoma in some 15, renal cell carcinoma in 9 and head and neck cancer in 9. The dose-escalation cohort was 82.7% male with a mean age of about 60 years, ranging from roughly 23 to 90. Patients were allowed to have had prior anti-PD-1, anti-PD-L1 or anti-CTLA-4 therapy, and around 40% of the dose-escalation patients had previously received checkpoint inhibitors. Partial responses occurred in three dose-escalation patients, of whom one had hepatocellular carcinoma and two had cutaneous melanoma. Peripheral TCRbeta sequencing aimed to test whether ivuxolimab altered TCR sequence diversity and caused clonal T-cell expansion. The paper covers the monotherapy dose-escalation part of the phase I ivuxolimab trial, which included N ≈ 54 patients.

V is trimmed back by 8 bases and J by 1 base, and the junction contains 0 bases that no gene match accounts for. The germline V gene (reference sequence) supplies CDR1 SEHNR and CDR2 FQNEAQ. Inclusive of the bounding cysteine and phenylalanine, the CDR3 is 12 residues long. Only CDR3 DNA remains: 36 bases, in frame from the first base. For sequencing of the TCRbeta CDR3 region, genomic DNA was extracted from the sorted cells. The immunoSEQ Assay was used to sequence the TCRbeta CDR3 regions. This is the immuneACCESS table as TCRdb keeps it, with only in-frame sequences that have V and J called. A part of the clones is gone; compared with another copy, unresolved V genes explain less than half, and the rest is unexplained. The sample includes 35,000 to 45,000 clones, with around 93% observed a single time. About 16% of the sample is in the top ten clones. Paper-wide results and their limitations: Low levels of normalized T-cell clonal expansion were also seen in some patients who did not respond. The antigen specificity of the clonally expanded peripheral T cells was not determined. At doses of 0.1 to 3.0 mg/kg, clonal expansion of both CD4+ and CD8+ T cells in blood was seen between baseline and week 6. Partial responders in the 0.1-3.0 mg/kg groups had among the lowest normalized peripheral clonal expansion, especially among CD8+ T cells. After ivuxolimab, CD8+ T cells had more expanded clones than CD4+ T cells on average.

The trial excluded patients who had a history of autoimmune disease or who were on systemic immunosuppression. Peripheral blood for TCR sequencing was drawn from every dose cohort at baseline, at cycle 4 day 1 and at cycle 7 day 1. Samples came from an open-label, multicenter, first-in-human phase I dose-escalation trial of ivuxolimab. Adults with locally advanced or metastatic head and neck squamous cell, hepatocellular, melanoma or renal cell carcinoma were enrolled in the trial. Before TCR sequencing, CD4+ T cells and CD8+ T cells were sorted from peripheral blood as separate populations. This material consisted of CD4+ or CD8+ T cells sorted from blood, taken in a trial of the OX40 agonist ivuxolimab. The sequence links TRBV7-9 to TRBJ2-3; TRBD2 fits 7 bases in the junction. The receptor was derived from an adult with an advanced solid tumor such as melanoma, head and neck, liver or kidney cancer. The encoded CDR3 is CASRGGTDTQYF. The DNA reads TGTGCCAGCCGGGGGGGCACAGATACGCAGTATTTT.